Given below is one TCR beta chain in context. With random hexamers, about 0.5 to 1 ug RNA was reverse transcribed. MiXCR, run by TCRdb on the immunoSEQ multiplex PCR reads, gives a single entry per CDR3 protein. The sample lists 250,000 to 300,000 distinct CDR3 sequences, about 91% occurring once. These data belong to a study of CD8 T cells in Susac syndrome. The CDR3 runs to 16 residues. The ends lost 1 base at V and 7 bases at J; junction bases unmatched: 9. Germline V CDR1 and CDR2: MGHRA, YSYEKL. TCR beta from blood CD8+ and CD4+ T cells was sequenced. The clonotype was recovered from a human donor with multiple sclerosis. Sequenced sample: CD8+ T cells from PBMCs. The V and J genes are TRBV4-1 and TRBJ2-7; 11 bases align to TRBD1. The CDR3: CASSQGPGQGVVEQYF. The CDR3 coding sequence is TGCGCCAGCAGCCAAGGTCCGGGACAGGGGGTGGTGGAGCAGTACTTC.